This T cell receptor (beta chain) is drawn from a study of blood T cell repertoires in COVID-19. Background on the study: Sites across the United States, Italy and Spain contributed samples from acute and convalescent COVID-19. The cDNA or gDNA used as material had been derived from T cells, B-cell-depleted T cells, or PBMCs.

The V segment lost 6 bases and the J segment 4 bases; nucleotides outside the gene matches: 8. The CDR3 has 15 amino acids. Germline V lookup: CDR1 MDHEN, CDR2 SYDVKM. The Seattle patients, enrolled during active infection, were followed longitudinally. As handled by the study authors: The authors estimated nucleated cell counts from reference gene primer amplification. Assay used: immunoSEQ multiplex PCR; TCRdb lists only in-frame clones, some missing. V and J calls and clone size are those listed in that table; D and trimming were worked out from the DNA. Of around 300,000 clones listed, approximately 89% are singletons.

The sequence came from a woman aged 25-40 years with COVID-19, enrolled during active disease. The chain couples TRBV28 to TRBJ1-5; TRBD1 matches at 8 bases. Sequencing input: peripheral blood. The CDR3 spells CASSFQGAVNQPQHF. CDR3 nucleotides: TGTGCCAGCAGCTTCCAGGGGGCAGTAAATCAGCCCCAGCATTTT.